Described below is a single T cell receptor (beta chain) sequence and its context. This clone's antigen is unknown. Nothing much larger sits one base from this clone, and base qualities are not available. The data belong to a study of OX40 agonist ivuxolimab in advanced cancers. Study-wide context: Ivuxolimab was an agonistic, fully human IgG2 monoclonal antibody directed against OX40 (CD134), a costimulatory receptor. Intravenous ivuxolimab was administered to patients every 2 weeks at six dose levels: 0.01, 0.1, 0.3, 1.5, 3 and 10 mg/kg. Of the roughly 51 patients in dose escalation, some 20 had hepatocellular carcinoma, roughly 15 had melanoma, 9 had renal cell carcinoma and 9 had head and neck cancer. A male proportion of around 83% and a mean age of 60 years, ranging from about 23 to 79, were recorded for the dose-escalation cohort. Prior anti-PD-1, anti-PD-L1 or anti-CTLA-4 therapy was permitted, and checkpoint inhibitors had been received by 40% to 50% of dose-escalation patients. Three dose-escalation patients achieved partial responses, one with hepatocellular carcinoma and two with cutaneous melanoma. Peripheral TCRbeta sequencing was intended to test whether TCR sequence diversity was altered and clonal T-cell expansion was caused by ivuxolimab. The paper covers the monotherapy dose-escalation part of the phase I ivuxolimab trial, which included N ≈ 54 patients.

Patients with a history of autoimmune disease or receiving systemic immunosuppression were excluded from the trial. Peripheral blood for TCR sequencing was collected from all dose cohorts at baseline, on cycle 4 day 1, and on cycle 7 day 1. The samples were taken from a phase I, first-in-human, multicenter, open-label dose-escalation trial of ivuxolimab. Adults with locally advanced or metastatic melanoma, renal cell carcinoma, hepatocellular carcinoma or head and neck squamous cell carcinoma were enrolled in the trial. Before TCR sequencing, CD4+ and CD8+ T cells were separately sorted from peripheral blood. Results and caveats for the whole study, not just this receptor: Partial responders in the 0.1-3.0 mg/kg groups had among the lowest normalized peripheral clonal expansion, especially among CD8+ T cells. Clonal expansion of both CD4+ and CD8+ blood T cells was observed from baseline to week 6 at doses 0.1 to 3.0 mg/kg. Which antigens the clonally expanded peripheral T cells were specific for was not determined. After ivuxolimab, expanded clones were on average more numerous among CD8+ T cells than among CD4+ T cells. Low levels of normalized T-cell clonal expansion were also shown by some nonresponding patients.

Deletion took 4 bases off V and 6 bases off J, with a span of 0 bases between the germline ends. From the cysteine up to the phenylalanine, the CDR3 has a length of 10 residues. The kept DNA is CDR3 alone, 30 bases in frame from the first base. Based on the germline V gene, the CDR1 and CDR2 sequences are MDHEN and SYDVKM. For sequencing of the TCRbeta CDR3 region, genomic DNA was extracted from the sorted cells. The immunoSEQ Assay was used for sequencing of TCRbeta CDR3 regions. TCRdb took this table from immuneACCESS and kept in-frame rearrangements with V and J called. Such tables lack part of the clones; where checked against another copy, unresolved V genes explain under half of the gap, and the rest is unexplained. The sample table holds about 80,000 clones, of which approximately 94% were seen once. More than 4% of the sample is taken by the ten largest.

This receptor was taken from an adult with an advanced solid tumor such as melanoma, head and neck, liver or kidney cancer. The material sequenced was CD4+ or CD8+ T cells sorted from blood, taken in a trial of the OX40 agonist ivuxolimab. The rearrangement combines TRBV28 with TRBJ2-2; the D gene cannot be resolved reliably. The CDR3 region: CASSSGELFF. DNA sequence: TGTGCCAGCAGTTCCGGGGAGCTGTTTTTT.